This TCR beta chain was obtained from a study of cytomegalovirus exposure and HLA in healthy donors. At the level of the study: Previous work identified roughly 120 million unique TCR beta sequences from around 170 million T cells.

PCR was performed using 60 Vbeta and 13 Jbeta primers. The assay was immunoSEQ multiplex PCR, and TCRdb's table has in-frame clones only and misses some. Of around 150,000 clones in the sample, roughly four fifths were seen once. Points on this clone: What it binds is unknown.

The CDR3 has 12 residues. The germline V gene encodes CDR1 ENHRY and CDR2 SYGVKD. With V trimmed by 10 bases and J by 11 bases, 12 bases remained unmatched. Study-wide results and caveats: Later analysis revealed greater clonal expansion in HLA-associated TCR beta chains than in equally common others.

The sequence was collected from a middle-aged man in good health and CMV-seropositive. The specimen sequenced was PBMCs. The chain recombines TRBV10-3 with TRBJ2-5; 8 nucleotides line up with TRBD2. As DNA, the CDR3 is TGTGCCACCTCGGGGGGGATGGGTGAGCAGTACTTC. Translated, it gives CATSGGMGEQYF.